This T cell receptor (beta chain) was identified during a study of shared clonotypes between healthy human individuals. It was about 210 ng DNA, about 30,000 T cell genomes, that sorted-subset replicate PCRs used. TCRdb keeps only in-frame clones here, not all; method: immunoSEQ multiplex PCR. The table shows about 1 million clones, with approximately 80% occurring only once. The CDR3 runs to 12 residues. Germline V CDR1 and CDR2: GTSNPN, SVGIG (reference sequence). Trimming shortened V by 5 bases and J by 8 bases, and 13 bases separated the two germline ends. The sequence was obtained from a man between 18 and 35 years old in good health. Some clones in this sample may be carry-over from other donors' samples. Sequencing input: memory CD4+ T cells from PBMCs. This sample's subset: CD45RA-negative fraction. The genes are TRBV30 and TRBJ1-5; perhaps TRBD1 as D (5 bases). CDR3 sequence reads: CAWGPGSEPQHF. In DNA form, the CDR3 reads TGTGCCTGGGGACCAGGGTCGGAGCCCCAGCATTTT.